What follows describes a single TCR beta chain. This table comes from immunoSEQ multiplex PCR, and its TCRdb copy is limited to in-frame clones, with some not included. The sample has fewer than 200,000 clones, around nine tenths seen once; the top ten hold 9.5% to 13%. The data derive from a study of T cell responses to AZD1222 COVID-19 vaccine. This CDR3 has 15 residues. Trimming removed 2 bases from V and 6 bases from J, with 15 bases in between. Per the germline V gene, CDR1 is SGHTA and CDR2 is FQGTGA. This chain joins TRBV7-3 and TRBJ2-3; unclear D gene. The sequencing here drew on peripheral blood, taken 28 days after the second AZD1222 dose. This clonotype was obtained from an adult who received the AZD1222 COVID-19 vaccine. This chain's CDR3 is CASSLVGAKEDTQYF. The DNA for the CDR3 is TGTGCCAGCAGCTTAGTTGGCGCCAAAGAGGATACGCAGTATTTT.